This note documents a single T cell receptor beta chain sequence. Its antigen remains unknown. Healthy people donating bone marrow made up the donors. The data were taken from a study of cytomegalovirus exposure and HLA in healthy donors. The PCR contained 60 Vbeta and 13 Jbeta primers. Some clones are missing from TCRdb's copy, which holds only in-frame ones; the method was immunoSEQ multiplex PCR. In the table there are roughly 130,000 clones, more than 60% of which are singletons. Study-wide results and limits: A cluster of highly shared sequence variants was likely a sequencing artifact. In a later analysis, about 17,000 TCR beta sequences were associated with HLA alleles at 0.05 false discovery rate. The classifier, whose performance was assessed in both the original and validation cohorts, reportedly diagnosed cytomegalovirus status with high specificity and sensitivity.

The CDR3 sequence is 15 residues long. Germline V lookup: CDR1 SGHDN, CDR2 FVKESK. V lost 0 bases and J lost 9, with 15 bases in between. The TCR sequence derives from a woman in her thirties or forties in good health and CMV-seropositive. This chain connects TRBV14 to TRBJ2-1; possible D gene TRBD2, 6 bases. The sample was PBMCs. CDR3 protein: CASSQDRGSPSEQFF. DNA for the CDR3: TGTGCCAGCAGCCAAGATCGGGGGTCTCCGAGTGAGCAGTTCTTC.